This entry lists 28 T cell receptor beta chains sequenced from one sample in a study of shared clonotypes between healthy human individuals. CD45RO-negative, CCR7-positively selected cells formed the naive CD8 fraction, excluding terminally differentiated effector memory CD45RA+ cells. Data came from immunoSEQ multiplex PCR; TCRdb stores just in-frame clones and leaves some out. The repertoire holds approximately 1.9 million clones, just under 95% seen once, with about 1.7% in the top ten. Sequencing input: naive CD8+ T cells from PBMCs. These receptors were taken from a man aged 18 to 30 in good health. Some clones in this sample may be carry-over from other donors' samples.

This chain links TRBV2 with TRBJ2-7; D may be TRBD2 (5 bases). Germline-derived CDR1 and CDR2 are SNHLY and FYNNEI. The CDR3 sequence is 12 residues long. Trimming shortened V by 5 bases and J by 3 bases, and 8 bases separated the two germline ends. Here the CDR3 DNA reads TGTGCCAGCAGTTTGCGGGTCTACGAGCAGTACTTC. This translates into CASSLRVYEQYF.

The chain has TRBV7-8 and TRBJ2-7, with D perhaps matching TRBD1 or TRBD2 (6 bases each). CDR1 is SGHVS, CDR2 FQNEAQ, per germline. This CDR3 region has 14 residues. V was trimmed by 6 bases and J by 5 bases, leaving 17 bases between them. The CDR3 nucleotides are TGTGCCAGCAGTTCAGGGGCTAGCGTCGACGAGCAGTACTTC. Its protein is CASSSGASVDEQYF.

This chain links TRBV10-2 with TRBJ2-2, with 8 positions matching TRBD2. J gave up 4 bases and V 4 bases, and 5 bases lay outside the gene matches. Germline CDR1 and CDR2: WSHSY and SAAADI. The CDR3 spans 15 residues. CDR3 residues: CASSVGTRTTGELFF. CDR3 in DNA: TGCGCCAGCAGTGTCGGGACTAGAACCACCGGGGAGCTGTTTTTT.

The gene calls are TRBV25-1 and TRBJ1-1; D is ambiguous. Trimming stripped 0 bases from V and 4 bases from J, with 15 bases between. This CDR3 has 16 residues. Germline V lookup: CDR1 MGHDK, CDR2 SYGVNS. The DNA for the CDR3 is TGTGCCAGCAGTGAATATAACCACTGGGTGGGCACTGAAGCTTTCTTT. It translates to CASSEYNHWVGTEAFF.

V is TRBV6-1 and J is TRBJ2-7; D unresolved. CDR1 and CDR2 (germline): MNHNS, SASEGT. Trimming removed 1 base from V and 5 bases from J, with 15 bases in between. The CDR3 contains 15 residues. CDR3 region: CASSEGVGPSHEQYF. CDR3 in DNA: TGTGCCAGCAGTGAAGGAGTAGGGCCGTCCCACGAGCAGTACTTC.

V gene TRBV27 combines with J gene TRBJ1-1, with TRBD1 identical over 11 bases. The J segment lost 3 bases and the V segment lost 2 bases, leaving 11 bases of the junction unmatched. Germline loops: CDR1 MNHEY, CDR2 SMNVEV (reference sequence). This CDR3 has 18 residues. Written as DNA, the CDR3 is TGTGCCAGCAGTTTAAATCGGGACAGGGGGGATGAGGACACTGAAGCTTTCTTT. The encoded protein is CASSLNRDRGDEDTEAFF.

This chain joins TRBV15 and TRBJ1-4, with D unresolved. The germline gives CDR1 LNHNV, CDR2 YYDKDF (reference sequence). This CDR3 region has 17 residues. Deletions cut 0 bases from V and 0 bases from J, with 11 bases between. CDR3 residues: CATSREITTATNEKLFF. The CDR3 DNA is TGTGCCACCAGCAGAGAAATAACGACCGCAACTAATGAAAAACTGTTTTTT.

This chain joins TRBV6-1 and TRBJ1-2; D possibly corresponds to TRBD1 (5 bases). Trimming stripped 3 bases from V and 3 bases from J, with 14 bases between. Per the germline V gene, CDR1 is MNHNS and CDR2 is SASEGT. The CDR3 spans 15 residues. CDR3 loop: CASSELGTGYYGYTF. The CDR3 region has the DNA TGTGCCAGCAGTGAGCTGGGGACGGGCTACTATGGCTACACCTTC.

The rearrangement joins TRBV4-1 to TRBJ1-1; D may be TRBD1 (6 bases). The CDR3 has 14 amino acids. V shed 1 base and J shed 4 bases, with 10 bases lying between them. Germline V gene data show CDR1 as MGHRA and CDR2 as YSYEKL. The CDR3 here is CASSQAYRVTEAFF. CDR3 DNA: TGCGCCAGCAGCCAAGCGTACAGGGTCACTGAAGCTTTCTTT.

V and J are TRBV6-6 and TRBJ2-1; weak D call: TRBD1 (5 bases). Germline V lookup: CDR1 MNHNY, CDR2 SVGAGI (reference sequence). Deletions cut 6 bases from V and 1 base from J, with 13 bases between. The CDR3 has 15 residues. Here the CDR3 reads CASRPRTPSYNEQFF. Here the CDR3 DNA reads TGTGCCAGCAGACCACGGACACCGTCCTACAATGAGCAGTTCTTC.

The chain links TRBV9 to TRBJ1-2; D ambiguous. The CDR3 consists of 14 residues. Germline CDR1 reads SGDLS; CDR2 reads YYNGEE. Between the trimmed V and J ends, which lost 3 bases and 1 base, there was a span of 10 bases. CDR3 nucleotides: TGTGCCAGCAGCGCAGAGATGGGTAACTATGGCTACACCTTC. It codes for CASSAEMGNYGYTF.

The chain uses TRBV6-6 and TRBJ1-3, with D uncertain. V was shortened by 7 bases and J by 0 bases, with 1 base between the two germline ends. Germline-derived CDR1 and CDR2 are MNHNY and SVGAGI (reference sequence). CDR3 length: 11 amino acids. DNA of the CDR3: TGTGCCAGCATCTCTGGAAACACCATATATTTT. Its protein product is CASISGNTIYF.

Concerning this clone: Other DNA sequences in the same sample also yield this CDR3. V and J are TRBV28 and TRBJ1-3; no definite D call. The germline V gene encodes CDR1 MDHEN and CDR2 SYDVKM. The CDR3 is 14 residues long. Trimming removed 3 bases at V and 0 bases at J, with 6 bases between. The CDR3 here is CASSFSSSGNTIYF. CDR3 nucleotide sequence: TGTGCCAGCAGTTTTTCTAGCTCTGGAAACACCATATATTTT.

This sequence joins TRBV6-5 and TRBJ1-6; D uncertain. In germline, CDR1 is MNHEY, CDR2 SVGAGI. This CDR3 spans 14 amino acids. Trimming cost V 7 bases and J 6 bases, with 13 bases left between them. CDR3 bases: TGTGCCAGCACCGACCGAGGTCTTAATTCACCCCTCCACTTT. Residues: CASTDRGLNSPLHF.

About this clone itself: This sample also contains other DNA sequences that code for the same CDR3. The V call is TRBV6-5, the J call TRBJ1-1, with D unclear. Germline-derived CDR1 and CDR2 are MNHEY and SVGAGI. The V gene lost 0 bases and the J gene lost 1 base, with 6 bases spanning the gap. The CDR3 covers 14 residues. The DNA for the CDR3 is TGTGCCAGCAGTTACTCGTCCCGGAACACTGAAGCTTTCTTT. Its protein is CASSYSSRNTEAFF.

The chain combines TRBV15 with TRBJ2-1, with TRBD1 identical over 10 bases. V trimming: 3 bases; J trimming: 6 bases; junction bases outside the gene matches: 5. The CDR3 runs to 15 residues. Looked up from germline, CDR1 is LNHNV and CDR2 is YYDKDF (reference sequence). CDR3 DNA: TGTGCCACCAGCAGCTCGGACAGGGGGGTCAATGAGCAGTTCTTC. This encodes CATSSSDRGVNEQFF.

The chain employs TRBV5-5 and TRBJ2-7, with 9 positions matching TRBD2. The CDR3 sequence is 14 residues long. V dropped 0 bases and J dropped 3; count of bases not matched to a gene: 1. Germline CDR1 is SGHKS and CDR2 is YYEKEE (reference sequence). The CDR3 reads CASSLGLADYEQYF. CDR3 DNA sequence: TGTGCCAGCAGCTTGGGACTAGCGGACTACGAGCAGTACTTC.

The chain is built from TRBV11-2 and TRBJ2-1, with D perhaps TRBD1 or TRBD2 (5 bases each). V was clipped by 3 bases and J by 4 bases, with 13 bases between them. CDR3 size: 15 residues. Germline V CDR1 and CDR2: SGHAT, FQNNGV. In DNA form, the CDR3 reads TGTGCCAGCAGCTTTGTCCGGGACGTATACAATGAGCAGTTCTTC. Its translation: CASSFVRDVYNEQFF.

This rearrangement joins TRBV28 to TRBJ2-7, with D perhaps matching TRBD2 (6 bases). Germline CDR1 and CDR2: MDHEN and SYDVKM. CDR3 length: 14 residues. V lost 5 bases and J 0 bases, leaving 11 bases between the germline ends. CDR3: CASSPLDYSYEQYF. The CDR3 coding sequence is TGTGCCAGCAGTCCGTTGGACTACTCCTACGAGCAGTACTTC.

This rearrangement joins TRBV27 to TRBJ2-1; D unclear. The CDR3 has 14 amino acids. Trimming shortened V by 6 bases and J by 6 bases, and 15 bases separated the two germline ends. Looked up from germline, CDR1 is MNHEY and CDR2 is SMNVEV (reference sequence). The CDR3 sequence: CASSEDRVSNEQFF. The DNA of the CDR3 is TGTGCCAGCAGCGAGGATAGAGTAAGCAATGAGCAGTTCTTC.

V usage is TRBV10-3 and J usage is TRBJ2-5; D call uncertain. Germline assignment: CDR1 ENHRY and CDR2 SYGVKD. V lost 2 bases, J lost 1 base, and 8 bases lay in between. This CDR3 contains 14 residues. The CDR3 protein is CAISEAVRQETQYF. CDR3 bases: TGTGCCATCAGTGAGGCAGTCCGCCAAGAGACCCAGTACTTC.

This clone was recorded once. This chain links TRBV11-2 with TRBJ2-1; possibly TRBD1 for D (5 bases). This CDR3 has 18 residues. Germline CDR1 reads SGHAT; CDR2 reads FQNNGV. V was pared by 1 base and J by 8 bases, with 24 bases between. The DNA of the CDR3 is TGTGCCAGCAGCTTAGGACGGTGGGGCGAACTTTCCCCGGATGAGCAGTTCTTC. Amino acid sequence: CASSLGRWGELSPDEQFF.

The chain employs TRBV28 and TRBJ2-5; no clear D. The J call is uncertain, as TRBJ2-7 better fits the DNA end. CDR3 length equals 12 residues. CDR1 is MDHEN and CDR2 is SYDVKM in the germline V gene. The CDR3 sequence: CASSFSEDEQYF. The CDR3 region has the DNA TGTGCCAGCAGTTTCTCTGAAGACGAGCAGTACTTC.

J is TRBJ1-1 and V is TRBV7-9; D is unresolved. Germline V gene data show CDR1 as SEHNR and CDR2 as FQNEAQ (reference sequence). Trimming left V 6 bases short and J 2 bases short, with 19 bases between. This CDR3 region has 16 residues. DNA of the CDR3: TGTGCCAGCAGTTCTGTCCCTGGACGGGGAAACACTGAAGCTTTCTTT. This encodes CASSSVPGRGNTEAFF.

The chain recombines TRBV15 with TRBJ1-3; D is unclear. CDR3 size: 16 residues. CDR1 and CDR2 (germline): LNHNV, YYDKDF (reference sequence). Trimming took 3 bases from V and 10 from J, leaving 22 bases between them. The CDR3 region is CATSSTTEMPGNTIYF. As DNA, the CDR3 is TGTGCCACCAGCAGTACCACGGAGATGCCCGGGAATACCATATATTTT.

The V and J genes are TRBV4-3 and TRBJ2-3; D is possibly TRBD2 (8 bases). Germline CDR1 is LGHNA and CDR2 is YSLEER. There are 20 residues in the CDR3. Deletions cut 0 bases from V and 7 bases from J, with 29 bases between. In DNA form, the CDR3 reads TGCGCCAGCAGCCAAGAGAGCAGGGGGAGAGGGAGCGGGAGATTGTATACGCAGTATTTT. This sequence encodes CASSQESRGRGSGRLYTQYF.

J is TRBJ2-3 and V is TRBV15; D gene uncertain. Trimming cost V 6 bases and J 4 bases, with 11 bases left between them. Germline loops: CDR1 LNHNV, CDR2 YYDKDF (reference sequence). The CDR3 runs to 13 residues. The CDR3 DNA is TGTGCCACCAGTGACAAACGGGCAGATACGCAGTATTTT. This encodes CATSDKRADTQYF.

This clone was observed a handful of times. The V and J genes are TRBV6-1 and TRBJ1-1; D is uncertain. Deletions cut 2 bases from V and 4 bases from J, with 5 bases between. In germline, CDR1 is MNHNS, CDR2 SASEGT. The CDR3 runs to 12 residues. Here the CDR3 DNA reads TGTGCCAGCAGTGAAAGGCGCACTGAAGCTTTCTTT. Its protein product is CASSERRTEAFF.